The clone carrying this T cell receptor (beta chain) has a handful of counts. Germline assignment: CDR1 MGHDK and CDR2 SYGVNS. V gave up 7 bases and J gave up 0 bases, with 9 bases separating them. The CDR3 is 13 residues long. MiXCR, applied by TCRdb to the 5' RACE reads, yields one record per CDR3 protein. The table has fewer than 450,000 distinct CDR3 sequences, around 9% seen once; the top ten hold more than 8%. The source of the sample is a study of identical twins. The TCR was taken from a woman between 50 and 59 years old in good health. Sequences were obtained from naive T cells sorted from blood. The V and J genes are TRBV25-1 and TRBJ2-5; D unclear. The CDR3 DNA reads as TGTGCCAGCACCCGACTGGACCAAGAGACCCAGTACTTC. This sequence encodes CASTRLDQETQYF.